This T cell receptor beta chain was recovered during a study of blood T cell repertoires in COVID-19. Study context: The analysed material was cDNA or gDNA that came from T cells, B-cell-depleted T cells, or PBMCs.

Using immunoSEQ multiplex PCR, the repertoire was profiled, and TCRdb retains in-frame clones only, with some absent. The table records roughly 74,000 clones, approximately 85% of them present only once. CDR1 and CDR2 from the germline V gene are KGHSH and LQKENI. Trimming took 2 bases from V and 0 from J, leaving 10 bases between them. The CDR3 runs 15 residues. The chain carries TRBV18 and TRBJ1-1, with no clear D. Sequencing was performed on peripheral blood. This receptor was obtained from a man aged 70-80 years with acute or convalescent COVID-19. The CDR3 sequence is CASSPLEAMNTEAFF. DNA of the CDR3: TGTGCCAGCTCACCATTGGAGGCTATGAACACTGAAGCTTTCTTT. Complete variable domain (other parts from reference TRBV18 and TRBJ1-1): NAGVMQNPRHLVRRRGQEARLRCSPMKGHSHVYWYRQLPEEGLKFMVYLQKENIIDESGMPKERFSAEFPKEGPSILRIQQVVRGDSAAYFCASSPLEAMNTEAFFGQGTRLTVV.